Shown below are 14 T cell receptor beta chains from a single sample sequenced in a study of immune evolution from preneoplasia to lung adenocarcinoma. Assay: immunoSEQ multiplex PCR; the TCRdb copy retains only in-frame clones and omits some. The table includes thousands of clones, roughly three quarters detected once. Material: FFPE invasive lung adenocarcinoma tissue. All receptors derive from a person aged 45 to 60 with lung adenocarcinoma.

J is TRBJ1-5 and V is TRBV5-5; D gene unclear. The ends were cut back, 1 base at V and 7 bases at J, with 15 bases in the middle. The CDR3 totals 15 residues. CDR1 and CDR2 from the germline V gene are SGHKS and YYEKEE (reference sequence). CDR3 in DNA: TGTGCCAGCAGCTTGTCTGGGGTCCGAAACCAGCCCCAGCATTTT. Protein: CASSLSGVRNQPQHF. Drawing the rest from reference TRBV5-5 and TRBJ1-5, the complete variable domain is DAGVTQSPTHLIKTRGQQVTLRCSPISGHKSVSWYQQVLGQGPQFIFQYYEKEERGRGNFPDRFSARQFPNYSSELNVNALLLGDSALYLCASSLSGVRNQPQHFGDGTRLSIL.

The chain has TRBV19 and TRBJ1-1; D may be TRBD1 (5 bases). Looked up from germline, CDR1 is LNHDA and CDR2 is SQIVND (reference sequence). Trimming left V 4 bases short and J 8 bases short, with 17 bases between. The CDR3 is 14 residues long. The CDR3 loop reads CASSTRDGSKEAFF. As DNA, the CDR3 is TGTGCCAGTAGTACCCGGGACGGATCCAAGGAAGCTTTCTTT.

The rearrangement joins TRBV19 to TRBJ2-3; 8 bases are shared with TRBD1. Germline trimming cut 3 bases from V and 2 bases from J; bases unmatched to any gene: 7. The CDR3 is made up of 16 amino acids. CDR1 is LNHDA and CDR2 is SQIVND in the germline V gene (reference sequence). CDR3 sequence: CASSIVGQGITDTQYF. The DNA for the CDR3 is TGTGCCAGTAGTATCGTCGGACAGGGAATCACAGATACGCAGTATTTT.

The chain is built from TRBV2 and TRBJ2-7, with 7 nucleotides matching TRBD2. The CDR3 spans 15 residues. CDR1 SNHLY and CDR2 FYNNEI come from the germline V gene. The V and J ends lost 6 bases and 0 bases, in that order; junction bases with no gene match: 8. DNA for the CDR3: TGTGCCAGCAGACGACGGGGGGAAATCTCCTACGAGCAGTACTTC. It codes for CASRRRGEISYEQYF.

This clone was counted between two and nine times. The V call is TRBV2, the J call TRBJ1-1; D is ambiguous. The CDR3 totals 13 residues. Germline V gene sequence: CDR1 SNHLY, CDR2 FYNNEI. V lost 1 base and J lost 1, with 4 bases in between. CDR3 nucleotides: TGTGCCAGCAGTGAAGAGGGGAACACTGAAGCTTTCTTT. Translating gives CASSEEGNTEAFF.

The chain employs TRBV19 and TRBJ2-3; the match to TRBD1 covers 7 bases. The CDR3 is 13 amino acids. CDR1 is LNHDA, CDR2 SQIVND, per germline (reference sequence). Trimming at V came to 4 bases and at J to 5 bases, leaving 3 bases not matched to a gene. CDR3 DNA: TGTGCCAGTAGTAACAGGGGTCGAGATACGCAGTATTTT. It is translated as CASSNRGRDTQYF.

The chain uses TRBV7-8 and TRBJ1-5, with TRBD1 matching 7 bases. Per germline, CDR1 SGHVS and CDR2 FQNEAQ. The CDR3 sequence is 16 residues long. The V segment lost 3 bases and the J segment 0 bases; nucleotides outside the gene matches: 5. This chain's CDR3 is CASSFQGGYSNQPQHF. CDR3 bases: TGTGCCAGCAGCTTCCAGGGGGGCTATAGCAATCAGCCCCAGCATTTT.

The V and J genes are TRBV9 and TRBJ2-7; TRBD2 agrees at 13 bases. There are 21 residues in the CDR3. Germline V gene data show CDR1 as SGDLS and CDR2 as YYNGEE. Trimming removed 3 bases from V and 6 bases from J; junction bases left unmatched: 24. The CDR3 bases are TGTGCCAGCAGCGGAAGTAGTAGTAGAGGAGGGACTAGCGGGATCTTTTCCGAGCAGTACTTC. Amino acids: CASSGSSSRGGTSGIFSEQYF.

This chain uses TRBV30 with TRBJ2-5; D remains unclear. The germline CDR1 and CDR2 sequences are GTSNPN and SVGIG (reference sequence). CDR3 length: 13 amino acids. The ends were cut back, 4 bases at V and 5 bases at J, with 14 bases in the middle. The CDR3 region is CAWKERPRETQYF. CDR3 nucleotides: TGTGCCTGGAAGGAGAGGCCGAGGGAGACCCAGTACTTC.

This clone has more than one count but fewer than ten. J is TRBJ2-7 and V is TRBV6-1, with D hard to call. Trimming pared 8 bases from V and 3 bases from J, leaving 14 bases between. The length of the CDR3 is 13 residues. Looked up from germline, CDR1 is MNHNS and CDR2 is SASEGT. The CDR3 loop reads CASRPTALYEQYF. CDR3 nucleotides: TGTGCCAGCCGACCGACCGCCCTCTACGAGCAGTACTTC.

This chain uses TRBV2 with TRBJ2-1, with a tentative D call TRBD1 (5 bases). V was cut by 10 bases and J by 7 bases, with 26 bases left in between. CDR1 and CDR2 from the germline V gene are SNHLY and FYNNEI. This CDR3 region has 16 residues. CDR3 nucleotides: TGTGCCACCCCCACAGGACGGATGACCCCCTTTAATGAGCAGTTCTTC. Translated: CATPTGRMTPFNEQFF.

V gene TRBV2 combines with J gene TRBJ2-5; D might be TRBD2 (5 bases). Germline CDR1 and CDR2: SNHLY and FYNNEI. The length of the CDR3 is 14 residues. V shed 5 bases and J shed 6 bases, with 16 bases lying between them. The CDR3 nucleotides read TGTGCCAGCAGTTGGACTCTACTTGGGAAGACCCAGTACTTC. This sequence encodes CASSWTLLGKTQYF.

The rearrangement links TRBV6-5 to TRBJ1-3; the match to TRBD1 covers 7 bases. Germline V gives CDR1 MNHEY, CDR2 SVGAGI. CDR3 size: 14 residues. V was clipped by 2 bases and J by 2 bases; unmatched bases: 0. CDR3 protein: CASSYGTAGNTIYF. The CDR3, as DNA: TGTGCCAGCAGTTACGGGACAGCTGGAAACACCATATATTTT.

This clone was recorded once. The chain has TRBV10-3 and TRBJ2-1; 8 bases fit TRBD1. V gave up 9 bases and J gave up 8 bases; unmatched junction bases: 12. CDR3 length: 14 residues. Germline CDR1 ENHRY, CDR2 SYGVKD. The CDR3 spells CAIVADRVGDEQFF. The DNA of the CDR3 is TGTGCCATTGTCGCGGACAGGGTGGGCGATGAGCAGTTCTTC.